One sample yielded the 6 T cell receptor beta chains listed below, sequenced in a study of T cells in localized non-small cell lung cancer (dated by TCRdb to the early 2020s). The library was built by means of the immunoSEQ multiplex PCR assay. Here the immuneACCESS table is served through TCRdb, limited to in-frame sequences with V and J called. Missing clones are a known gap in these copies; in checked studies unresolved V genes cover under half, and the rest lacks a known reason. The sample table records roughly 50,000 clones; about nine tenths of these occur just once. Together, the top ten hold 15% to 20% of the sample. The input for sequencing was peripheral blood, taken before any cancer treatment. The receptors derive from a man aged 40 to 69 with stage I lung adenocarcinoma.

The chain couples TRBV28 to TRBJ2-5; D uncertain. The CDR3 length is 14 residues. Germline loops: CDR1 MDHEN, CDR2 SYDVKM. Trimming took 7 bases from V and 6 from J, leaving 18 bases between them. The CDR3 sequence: CASNLVGIGKTQYF. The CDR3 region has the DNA TGTGCCAGCAATCTAGTGGGGATTGGAAAGACCCAGTACTTC.

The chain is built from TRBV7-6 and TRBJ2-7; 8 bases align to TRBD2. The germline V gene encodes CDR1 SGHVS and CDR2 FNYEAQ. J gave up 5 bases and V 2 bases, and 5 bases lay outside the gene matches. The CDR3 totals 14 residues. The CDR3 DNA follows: TGTGCCAGCAGCTTAACGGGAGGGCCCGACGAGCAGTACTTC. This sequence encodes CASSLTGGPDEQYF.

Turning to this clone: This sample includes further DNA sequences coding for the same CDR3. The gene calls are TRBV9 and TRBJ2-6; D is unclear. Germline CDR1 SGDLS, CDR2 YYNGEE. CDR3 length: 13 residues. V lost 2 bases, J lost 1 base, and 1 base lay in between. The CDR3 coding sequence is TGTGCCAGCAGCGTGTCTGGGGCCAACGTCCTGACTTTC. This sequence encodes CASSVSGANVLTF. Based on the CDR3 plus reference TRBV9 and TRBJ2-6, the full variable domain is DSGVTQTPKHLITATGQRVTLRCSPRSGDLSVYWYQQSLDQGLQFLIQYYNGEERAKGNILERFSAQQFPDLHSELNLSSLELGDSALYFCASSVSGANVLTFGAGSRLTVL.

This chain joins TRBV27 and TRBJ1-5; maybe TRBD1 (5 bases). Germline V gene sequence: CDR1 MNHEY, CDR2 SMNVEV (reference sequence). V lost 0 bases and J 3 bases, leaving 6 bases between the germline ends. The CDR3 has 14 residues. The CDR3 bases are TGTGCCAGCAGTTTATCAGGGGTCAATCAGCCCCAGCATTTT. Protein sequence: CASSLSGVNQPQHF.

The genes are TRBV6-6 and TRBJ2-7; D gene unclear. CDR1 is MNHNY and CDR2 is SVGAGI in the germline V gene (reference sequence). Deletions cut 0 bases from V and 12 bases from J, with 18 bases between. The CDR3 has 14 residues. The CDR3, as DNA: TGTGCCAGCAGTTACTCGATTCCTCCACCGCAGCGGTACTTC. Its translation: CASSYSIPPPQRYF.

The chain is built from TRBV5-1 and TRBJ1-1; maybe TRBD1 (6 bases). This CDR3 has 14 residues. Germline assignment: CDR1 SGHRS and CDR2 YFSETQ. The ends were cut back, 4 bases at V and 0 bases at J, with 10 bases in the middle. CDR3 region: CASSRDTMNTEAFF. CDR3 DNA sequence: TGCGCCAGCAGCCGGGACACCATGAACACTGAAGCTTTCTTT.